This T cell receptor beta chain was captured by sequencing in a study of cytomegalovirus exposure and HLA in healthy donors. As concerns this clone: Its matching antigen is unknown.

Clones were read by immunoSEQ multiplex PCR, and TCRdb kept only the in-frame ones, dropping some. The sample has 110,000 or so clones; roughly 88% are singletons. Points from the study as a whole: The authors listed around 150 TCR beta chains as cytomegalovirus-associated. In vitro experiments confirmed that three CMV-associated chains were specific for CMV antigens.

The CDR3 covers 15 residues. V lost 2 bases and J 5 bases, leaving 12 bases between the germline ends. The germline V gene has CDR1 KGHSH and CDR2 LQKENI. The clonotype was recovered from a man younger than 35 in good health and CMV-seronegative. The chain is built from TRBV18 and TRBJ2-2; D is perhaps TRBD2 (6 bases). The sample taken for sequencing was PBMCs. The CDR3 DNA reads TGTGCCAGCTCACCATTACTAGCAGAAACCGGGGAGCTGTTTTTT. Translating it yields CASSPLLAETGELFF.